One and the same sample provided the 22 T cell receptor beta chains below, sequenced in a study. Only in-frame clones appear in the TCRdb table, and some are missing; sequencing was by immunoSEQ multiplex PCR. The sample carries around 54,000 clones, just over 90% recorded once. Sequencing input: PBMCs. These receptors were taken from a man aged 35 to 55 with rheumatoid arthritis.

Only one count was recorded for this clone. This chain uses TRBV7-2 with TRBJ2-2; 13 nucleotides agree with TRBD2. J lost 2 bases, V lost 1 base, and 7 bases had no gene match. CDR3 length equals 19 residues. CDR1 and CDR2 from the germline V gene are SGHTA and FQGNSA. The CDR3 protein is CASSLVGTSGKSNTGELFF. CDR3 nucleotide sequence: TGTGCCAGCAGCTTAGTTGGGACTAGCGGGAAATCAAACACCGGGGAGCTGTTTTTT.

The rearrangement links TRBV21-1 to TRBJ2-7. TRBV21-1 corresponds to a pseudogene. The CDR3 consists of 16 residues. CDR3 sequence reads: CASSPGGRGGSYEQYF. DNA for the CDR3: TGTGCCAGCAGTCCCGGAGGGAGAGGGGGCTCCTACGAGCAGTACTTC.

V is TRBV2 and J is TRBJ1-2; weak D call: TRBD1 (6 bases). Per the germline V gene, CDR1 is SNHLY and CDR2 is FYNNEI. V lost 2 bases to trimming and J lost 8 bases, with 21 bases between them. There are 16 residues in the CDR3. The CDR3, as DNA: TGTGCCAGCAGTGAAAGGGGGGTCAGGGGCGGGTTAGGCTACACCTTC. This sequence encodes CASSERGVRGGLGYTF.

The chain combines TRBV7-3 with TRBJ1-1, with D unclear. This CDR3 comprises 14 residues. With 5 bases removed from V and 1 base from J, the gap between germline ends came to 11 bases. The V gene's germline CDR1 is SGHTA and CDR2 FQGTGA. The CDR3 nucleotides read TGTGCCAGCAGCCAGCACGGGCAGAACACTGAAGCTTTCTTT. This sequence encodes CASSQHGQNTEAFF.

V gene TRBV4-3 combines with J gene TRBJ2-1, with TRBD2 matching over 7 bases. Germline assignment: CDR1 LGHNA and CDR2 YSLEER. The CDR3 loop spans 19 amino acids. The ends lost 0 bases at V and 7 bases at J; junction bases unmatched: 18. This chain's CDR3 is CASSQDRISRESVVNEQFF. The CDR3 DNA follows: TGCGCCAGCAGCCAAGATAGGATTTCGCGGGAGAGTGTGGTAAATGAGCAGTTCTTC.

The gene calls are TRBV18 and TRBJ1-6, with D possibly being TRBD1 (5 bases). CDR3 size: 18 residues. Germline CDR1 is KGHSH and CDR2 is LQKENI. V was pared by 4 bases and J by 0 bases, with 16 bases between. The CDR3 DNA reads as TGTGCCAGCTCACATTGGACACTGACGAGCTCCTATAATTCACCCCTCCACTTT. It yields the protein CASSHWTLTSSYNSPLHF.

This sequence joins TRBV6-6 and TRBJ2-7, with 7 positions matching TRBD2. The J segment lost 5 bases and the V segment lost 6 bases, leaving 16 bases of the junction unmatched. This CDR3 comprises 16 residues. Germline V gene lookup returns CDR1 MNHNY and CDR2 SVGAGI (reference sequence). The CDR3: CASRGTVSGTGNEQYF. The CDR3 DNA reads TGTGCCAGCAGGGGAACGGTCAGCGGGACTGGGAACGAGCAGTACTTC.

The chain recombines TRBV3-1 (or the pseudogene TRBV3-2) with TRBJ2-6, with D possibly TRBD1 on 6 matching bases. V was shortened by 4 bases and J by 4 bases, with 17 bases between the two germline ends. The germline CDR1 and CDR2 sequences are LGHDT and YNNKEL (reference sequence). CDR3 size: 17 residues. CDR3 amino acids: CASSRPFGGSGANVLTF. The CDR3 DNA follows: TGTGCCAGCAGCCGCCCCTTTGGGGGCTCCGGGGCCAACGTCCTGACTTTC.

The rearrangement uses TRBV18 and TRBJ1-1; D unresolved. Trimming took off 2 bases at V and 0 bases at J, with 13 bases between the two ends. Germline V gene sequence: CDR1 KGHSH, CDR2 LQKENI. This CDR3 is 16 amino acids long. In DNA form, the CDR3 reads TGTGCCAGCTCACCAACCGACCTCATTATGAACACTGAAGCTTTCTTT. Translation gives CASSPTDLIMNTEAFF.

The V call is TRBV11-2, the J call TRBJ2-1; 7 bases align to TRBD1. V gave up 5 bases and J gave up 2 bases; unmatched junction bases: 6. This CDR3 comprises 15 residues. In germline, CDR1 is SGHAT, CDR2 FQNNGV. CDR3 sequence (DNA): TGTGCCAGCAGCGATCTACAGGGGACCTACAATGAGCAGTTCTTC. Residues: CASSDLQGTYNEQFF.

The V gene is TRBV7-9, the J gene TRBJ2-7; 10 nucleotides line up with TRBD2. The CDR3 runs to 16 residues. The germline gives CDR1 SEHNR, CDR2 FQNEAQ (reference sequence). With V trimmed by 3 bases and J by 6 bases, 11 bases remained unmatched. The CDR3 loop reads CASSFKASGSLFEQYF. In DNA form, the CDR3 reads TGTGCCAGCAGCTTTAAAGCTAGCGGGAGTCTCTTCGAGCAGTACTTC.

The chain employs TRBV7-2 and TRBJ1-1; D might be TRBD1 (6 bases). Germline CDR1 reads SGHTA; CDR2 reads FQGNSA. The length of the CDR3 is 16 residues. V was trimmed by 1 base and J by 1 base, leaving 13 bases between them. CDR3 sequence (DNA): TGTGCCAGCAGCTTAGTGGGGGCAGGGCAGAACACTGAAGCTTTCTTT. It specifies CASSLVGAGQNTEAFF.

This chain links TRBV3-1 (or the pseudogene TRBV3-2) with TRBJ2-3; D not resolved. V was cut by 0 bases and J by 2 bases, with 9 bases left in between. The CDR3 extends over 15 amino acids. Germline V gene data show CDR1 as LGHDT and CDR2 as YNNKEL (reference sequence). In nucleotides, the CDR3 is TGTGCCAGCAGCCAAGAAAGGACCACCACAGATACGCAGTATTTT. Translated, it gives CASSQERTTTDTQYF.

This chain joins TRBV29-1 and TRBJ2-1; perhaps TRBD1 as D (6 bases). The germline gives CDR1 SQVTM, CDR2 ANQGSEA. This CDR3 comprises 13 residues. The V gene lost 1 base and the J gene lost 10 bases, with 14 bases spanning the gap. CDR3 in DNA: TGCAGCGTTGAAGGGCTTGGGGGCAGGGAGCAGTTCTTC. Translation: CSVEGLGGREQFF.

The CDR3 DNA follows: TGTGCCACCAGCAATCGGGGGCCTGGAAACACCATATATTTT. Its protein is CATSNRGPGNTIYF. The genes are TRBV15 and TRBJ1-3, with D possibly being TRBD1 (6 bases). The CDR3 is made up of 14 amino acids. The ends were cut back, 4 bases at V and 2 bases at J, with 9 bases in the middle. Germline V gives CDR1 LNHNV, CDR2 YYDKDF (reference sequence).

This chain's CDR3 is CASSLVRGQVYNEQFF. For the CDR3, the DNA is TGTGCCAGCAGCTTAGTAAGGGGACAGGTCTACAATGAGCAGTTCTTC. J is TRBJ2-1 and V is TRBV7-2; 8 positions agree with TRBD1. Germline V lookup: CDR1 SGHTA, CDR2 FQGNSA. The CDR3 sequence is 16 residues long. V shed 1 base, J shed 3 bases, and the junction held 5 bases outside the gene matches.

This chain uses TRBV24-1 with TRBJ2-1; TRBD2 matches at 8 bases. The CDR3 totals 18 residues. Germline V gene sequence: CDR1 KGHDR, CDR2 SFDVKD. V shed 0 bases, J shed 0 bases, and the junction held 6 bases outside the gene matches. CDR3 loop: CATSDLQISGSSYNEQFF. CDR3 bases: TGTGCCACCAGTGATTTGCAAATCAGCGGGAGCTCCTACAATGAGCAGTTCTTC.

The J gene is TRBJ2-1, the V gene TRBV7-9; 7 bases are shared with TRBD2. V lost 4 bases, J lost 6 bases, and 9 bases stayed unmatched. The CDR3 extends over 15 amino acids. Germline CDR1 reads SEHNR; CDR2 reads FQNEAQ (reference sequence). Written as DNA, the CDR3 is TGTGCCAGCAGCTCCGACTACCGCGGGAGCAATGAGCAGTTCTTC. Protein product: CASSSDYRGSNEQFF.

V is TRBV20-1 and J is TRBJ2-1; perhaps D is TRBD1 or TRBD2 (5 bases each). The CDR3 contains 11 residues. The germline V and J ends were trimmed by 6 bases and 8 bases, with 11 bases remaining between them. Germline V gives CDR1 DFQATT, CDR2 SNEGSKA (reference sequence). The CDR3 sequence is CSAPGPDEQFF. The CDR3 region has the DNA TGCAGTGCCCCGGGACCCGATGAGCAGTTCTTC.

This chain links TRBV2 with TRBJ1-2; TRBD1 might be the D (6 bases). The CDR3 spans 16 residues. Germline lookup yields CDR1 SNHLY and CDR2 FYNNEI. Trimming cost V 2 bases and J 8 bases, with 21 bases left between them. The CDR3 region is CASSERGGRGGLGYTF. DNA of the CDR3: TGTGCCAGCAGTGAAAGGGGGGGCAGGGGCGGGTTAGGCTACACCTTC. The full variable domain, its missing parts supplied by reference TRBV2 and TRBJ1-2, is EPEVTQTPSHQVTQMGQEVILRCVPISNHLYFYWYRQILGQKVEFLVSFYNNEISEKSEIFDDQFSVERPDGSNFTLKIRSTKLEDSAMYFCASSERGGRGGLGYTFGSGTRLTVV.

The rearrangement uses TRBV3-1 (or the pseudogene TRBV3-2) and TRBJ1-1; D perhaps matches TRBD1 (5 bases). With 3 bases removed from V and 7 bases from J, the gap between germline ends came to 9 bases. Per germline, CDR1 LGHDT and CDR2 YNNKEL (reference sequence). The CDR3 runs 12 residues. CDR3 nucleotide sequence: TGTGCCAGCAGCCAGGGGGACCTTGAAGCTTTCTTT. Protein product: CASSQGDLEAFF.

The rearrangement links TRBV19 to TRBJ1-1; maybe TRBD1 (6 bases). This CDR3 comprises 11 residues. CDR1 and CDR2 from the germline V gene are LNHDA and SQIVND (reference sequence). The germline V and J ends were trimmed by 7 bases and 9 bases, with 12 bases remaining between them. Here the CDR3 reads CASTDRTQAFF. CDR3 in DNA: TGTGCCAGTACCGACAGGACTCAAGCTTTCTTT.